This TCR beta chain was identified during a study of T cell changes during pregnancy in multiple sclerosis. CDR3 size: 13 residues. CDR1 is MNHEY and CDR2 is SVGAGI in the germline V gene. V was pared by 6 bases and J by 8 bases, with 11 bases between. Data came from immunoSEQ multiplex PCR; TCRdb stores just in-frame clones and leaves some out. In the table there are fewer than 70,000 clones, roughly nine tenths of which are singletons. This sequence was found in a female donor with multiple sclerosis, enrolled in a pregnancy study. The chain has TRBV6-5 and TRBJ1-6, with D tentatively TRBD1 (5 bases). The starting material was peripheral blood, obtained in the first trimester of pregnancy. Here the CDR3 DNA reads TGTGCCAGCAGCCTCTGGGGCCATTCACCCCTCCACTTT. It translates to CASSLWGHSPLHF.